This T cell receptor beta chain was captured in a study of cytomegalovirus exposure and HLA in healthy donors (dated 2017 in TCRdb). In the study overall: An earlier analysis of approximately 640 of the donors reported about 290 Gb of sequence data and 117 million unique TCR beta sequences from about 179 million T cells. Roughly 310 gigabases of sequencing data and 70 million to 100 million unique TCR sequences were included in an early release covering 550 to 800 HLA-typed donors. Among the approximately 400 genotyped donors, around 81% belonged to the genetic ancestry cluster associated with self-reported Caucasian donors. The study was designed to test whether signatures of past pathogen exposure could be identified by cataloging public T cell receptors. The T cell repertoires of under 750 subjects were profiled by immunosequencing and related to cytomegalovirus serostatus. In addition to the first cohort of roughly 700 subjects, a separate validation cohort of 120 different subjects was used. High-throughput TCR immunosequencing, statistical association of individual TCRs with disease status, and machine learning were combined to predict cytomegalovirus infection status. In a later analysis, previously published TCR beta repertoires from several hundred donors were re-analyzed and high-resolution HLA genotyping was added so that TCR occurrence patterns could be studied. In the later analysis, no new phenotypic data were used to find candidate immune exposures; instead, reliance was placed on TCR beta sequences and their occurrence across donors. To decide whether each TCR beta V gene segment behaved as functional or pseudogenic, an earlier analysis of some 540 of the donors relied on high-throughput TCR beta sequencing. Alongside the repertoire data, information on donor age, sex, ethnicity and CMV serostatus was compiled. A later genetic analysis took genome-wide SNP genotypes for about 55% of the roughly 670 donors and used that subset as a discovery cohort. All discovery cohort repertoires had been generated on a single sequencing platform. Class I and class II HLA loci were covered by the typing at four-digit resolution. The number of donors typed differed by locus, with roughly 629-640 for A, B, C, DRB1 and DQB1, 522 for DQA1, 600 to 610 for DPA1, and over 400 for DPB1. A handful of DR-DQ haplotypes were handled as single units for association and clustering because linkage in the cohort was strong. On average, around 230,000 unique TCR beta nucleotide sequences were sequenced per donor among fewer than 500 genotyped donors of the cohort, with roughly 18% of those sequences being non-productive. What the work shows at the level of the full study, not this receptor alone: The 87-base-pair reads could not distinguish some IMGT-functional V segments, including TRBV6-2 and TRBV6-3, so those segments were excluded. Compared with the approximately 600-donor mean, donors in an Asian-associated ancestry cluster had fewer N-insertions in productive TCRs, according to a later genetic analysis. A later analysis associated 16,951 TCR beta sequences with specific HLA alleles at a false discovery rate of 0.05. Correlated functional status among segregating V segments might be attributable to linkage disequilibrium, but an unknown experimental factor could not be ruled out. Assigning TCR associations to individual alleles was difficult when HLA alleles, especially DR and DQ, strongly co-occurred. A total of 150 to 200 TCR beta chains were listed by the study as associated with cytomegalovirus. The classifier was reported to diagnose cytomegalovirus status with high specificity and sensitivity in both the original cohort and the validation cohort. Approximately 18 rarely observed V segments, including chromosome 9 orphons, were excluded from the earlier analysis of a few hundred of the donors because counts were too low. Immune exposure information for the cohort was limited to CMV serostatus. Only TCR beta chains were sequenced in this cohort, and the absence of alpha or paired-chain data limited detectable features. In a later analysis, HLA-associated TCR beta chains showed more clonal expansion and lower generation probabilities than non-associated chains that were equally common. A few of the identified cytomegalovirus-associated TCR beta chains were confirmed in vitro to be specific for cytomegalovirus antigens. A further reported finding was that TCR beta sequences accurately predicted the HLA-A and HLA-B alleles for most subjects in the first cohort. A cluster of highly shared sequence variants was judged likely to represent a technical artifact of the sequencing pipeline. While some public TCRs were present in many individuals, most TCR sequences turned up only very rarely across donors. Because HLA typing was unavailable for some donors at each locus, only the typed subset was used in association tests. A later genetic analysis associated a missense DCLRE1C variant with V-gene and J-gene trimming of TCR beta chains, and an independent cohort replicated the association. Most CMV-associated TCR beta chains appeared to be HLA-restricted in a later analysis, and the HLA associations seemed to be driven largely by CMV exposure. In an earlier analysis of a few hundred of the donors, most TCR beta V segments were observed in productive rearrangements about 87% or about 30% of the time, broadly matching IMGT annotations. A later analysis reported that several top co-occurrence clusters appeared linked to parvovirus B19, influenza, CMV and Epstein-Barr virus. According to the authors, the approach could potentially be generalized to other disease states and immunological phenotypes. Sequencing depth was assumed to be roughly uniform across donors in the presence/absence analyses, though that assumption may not hold. According to a later analysis, TCR association rates differed among HLA loci, with DRB1 alleles showing the most associated TCRs and HLA-C alleles showing the fewest.

In total, approximately 700 healthy bone marrow donors made up the cohort. At the time of sampling, every cohort member was nominally healthy, though immune exposures that went unrecorded were likely present. The donor was CMV seronegative and belonged to the group of around 350 seronegative cohort members. A peripheral blood sample was collected from each donor, and TCR beta sequencing was performed on peripheral blood mononuclear cells. Genomic DNA was extracted from the blood cell samples with the Qiagen DNeasy Blood Extraction Kit. Library prep was done by the immunoSEQ multiplex PCR assay. A mixture of 60 forward primers for TCR Vbeta segments and 13 reverse primers for TCR Jbeta segments was used in the multiplex PCR. The CDR3 region of rearranged TCR beta genes was amplified from genomic DNA by a multiplex PCR assay. Amplified TCR beta libraries were sequenced as 87-base-pair reads on the Illumina HiSeq System. Processing in the source paper ran as follows. In a later analysis, 80 million or so unique TCR beta chains were counted across the 500 to 700 repertoires, and approximately 9.9 million of these chains were shared by at least two donors. Raw reads were error-corrected and collapsed into unique sequences with a nearest-neighbor algorithm that merged closely related sequences to remove PCR and sequencing errors. To assign V, D and J gene segments, CDR3 sequences were aligned to IMGT reference sequences. Each retained sequence needed at least a six-nucleotide match to both a V gene segment and a J gene segment. A rearrangement was called productive if the CDR3 had no stop codons and remained in frame with V and J, and every other rearrangement was called non-productive. Following IMGT convention, CDR3 was defined as the stretch from the second conserved V-encoded cysteine up to the conserved J-encoded phenylalanine. The earlier analysis of fewer than 700 of the donors excluded sequences that lacked an unambiguous match to a single V gene segment. In an earlier analysis of 587 of the donors, a V segment was called functional when productive rearrangements were above 56.7%, and segregating when the standard deviation between donors exceeded 5%. A statistical classification framework was built for diagnosing cytomegalovirus status from the catalog of TCR beta chain sequences. V and J gene assignment, in a later analysis, came from comparing TCR nucleotide sequences with IMGT/GENE-DB human TR gene sequences. Using the TCRdist pipeline, a later analysis assigned CDR3 sequences along with most-parsimonious VDJ recombination scenarios. In a later analysis, each TCR beta chain was defined by its CDR3 amino acid sequence together with its V-gene family, and reads without a unique V-gene family were excluded. In a later analysis, 500 to 700 highly shared, low-generation-probability nucleotide sequences were removed to address suspected cross-contamination and a sequencing artifact. In a later analysis, a clonal expansion index for each public chain was calculated from normalized within-repertoire ranks of inferred template counts. In a later analysis, generation probabilities were computed using a VDJ recombination model fitted to out-of-frame rearrangements, and the results were checked against IGoR. In a later analysis, hypergeometric tests were used to score TCR-TCR, TCR-HLA and TCR-CMV co-occurrence, with a repertoire-size bias correction applied to TCR pairs. To estimate false discovery rates, a later analysis permuted the HLA or CMV assignments 20 times. In a later analysis, co-occurring TCRs were grouped using DBSCAN, with TCRdist sequence similarity added in when clustering inside HLA-allele-positive subsets. Co-occurrence clustering excluded repertoires with fewer than 30,000 or more than 120,000 public chains, plus five with anomalous nucleotide sharing. In TCRdb, the immuneACCESS table is reduced to in-frame sequences with V and J assigned. These tables do not hold every clone; where another copy was compared, an unresolved V gene accounts for under half, and the others remain unexplained. V, J and clone size are those of that table, while D and trimming were read from the DNA. The sample table records under 200,000 clones; 75% to 85% of these occur just once. Roughly 2% of the sample is held by the ten biggest clonotypes.

Of note for this clone: Its antigen remains unidentified. Base quality data are lacking; no much larger clone is found one base away.

The CDR3 sequence holds 16 residues, the cysteine and phenylalanine included. Only CDR3 DNA is held: 48 bases, read in frame from base 1. Compared with germline, V lacks 5 bases and J lacks 6 bases; bases without a gene match: 15. For CDR1 and CDR2, the germline V gene (reference sequence) lists SEHNR and FQNEAQ. The V and J genes are TRBV7-9 and TRBJ2-7, with 8 middle bases fitting TRBD2. This TCR came from a woman younger than 30 in good health and CMV-seronegative. The sequenced sample consisted of PBMCs. The CDR3 protein sequence reads: CASSPDGRGARGEQYF. The DNA sequence follows: TGTGCCAGCAGCCCCGACGGGCGGGGGGCGCGTGGCGAGCAGTACTTC.